The clone carrying this TCR beta chain is a singleton in its sample. The data stem from a study of resident and recirculating memory T cells in vitiligo. Only in-frame clones appear in the TCRdb table, and some are missing; sequencing was by immunoSEQ multiplex PCR. This table has tens of thousands of clones, 92% appearing once. Trimming pared 1 base from V and 1 base from J, leaving 7 bases between. The CDR3 is 14 residues long. CDR1 SGHAT and CDR2 FQNNGV come from the germline V gene. No patient showed confetti depigmentation, a clinical sign of active disease. Sequences were obtained from blood. The source is a male donor with vitiligo. The chain joins TRBV11-2 to TRBJ2-5, with D unclear. CDR3 amino acids: CASSLAGRQETQYF. DNA of the CDR3: TGTGCCAGCAGCTTAGCTGGCCGCCAAGAGACCCAGTACTTC.